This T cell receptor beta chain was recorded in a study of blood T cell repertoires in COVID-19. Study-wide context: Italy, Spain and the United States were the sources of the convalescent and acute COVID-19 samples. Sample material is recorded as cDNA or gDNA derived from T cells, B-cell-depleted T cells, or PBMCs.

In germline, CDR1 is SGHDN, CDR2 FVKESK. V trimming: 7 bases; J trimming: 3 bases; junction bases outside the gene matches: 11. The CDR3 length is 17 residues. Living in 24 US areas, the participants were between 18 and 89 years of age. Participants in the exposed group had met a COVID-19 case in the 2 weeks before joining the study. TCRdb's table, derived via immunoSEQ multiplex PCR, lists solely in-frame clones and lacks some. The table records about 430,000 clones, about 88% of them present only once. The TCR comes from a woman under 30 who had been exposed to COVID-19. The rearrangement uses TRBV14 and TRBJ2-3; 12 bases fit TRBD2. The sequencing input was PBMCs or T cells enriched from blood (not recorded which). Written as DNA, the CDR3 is TGTGCCAGCACCCGACATCAGACTAGCGGGAGAACAGATACGCAGTATTTT. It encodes CASTRHQTSGRTDTQYF.